The 26 T cell receptor beta chains below come from one sample, sequenced in a study of blood T cell repertoires in COVID-19. TCRdb keeps only in-frame clones here, not all; method: immunoSEQ multiplex PCR. This table has fewer than 250,000 clones, around 87% appearing once. Sequenced sample: PBMCs or T cells enriched from blood (not recorded which). The source is a young man in a cohort exposed to, infected with or recovered from COVID-19 (not recorded which).

In this sample, this clone turned up a few times. The CDR3 here is CATRSRQALSNYGYTF. CDR3 coding DNA: TGCGCCACCAGATCCCGACAGGCCTTATCTAACTATGGCTACACCTTC. The V and J genes are TRBV10-2 and TRBJ1-2, with a tentative D call TRBD1 (6 bases). Trimming pared 10 bases from V and 0 bases from J, leaving 21 bases between. Germline CDR1 is WSHSY and CDR2 is SAAADI. The CDR3 spans 16 residues.

The chain couples TRBV7-6 to TRBJ2-5; D unresolved. The CDR3 consists of 12 residues. The V and J ends lost 3 bases and 4 bases respectively, with 6 bases between them. Germline V gene data show CDR1 as SGHVS and CDR2 as FNYEAQ. CDR3 loop: CASSFSGETQYF. DNA for the CDR3: TGTGCCAGCAGCTTTTCCGGAGAGACCCAGTACTTC.

The chain recombines TRBV28 with TRBJ2-7, with 10 bases aligning to TRBD2. The V and J ends lost 6 bases and 2 bases, in that order; junction bases with no gene match: 1. Germline CDR1 reads MDHEN; CDR2 reads SYDVKM. This CDR3 comprises 13 residues. For the CDR3, the DNA is TGTGCCAGCAGAACTAGCGGGACCTACGAGCAGTACTTC. Protein: CASRTSGTYEQYF.

This clone was counted a few times. This chain joins TRBV6-1 and TRBJ1-6; TRBD1 matches at 10 bases. V was pared by 4 bases and J by 10 bases, with 13 bases of the junction left unmatched. Germline values: CDR1 MNHNS, CDR2 SASEGT. The CDR3 loop spans 17 amino acids. CDR3 DNA sequence: TGTGCCAGCAGTGGGGTTCACCGGGACAGGGGTCGGTCACCCCTCCACTTT. Residues: CASSGVHRDRGRSPLHF.

This chain joins TRBV15 and TRBJ2-7; D is unclear. The CDR3 totals 16 residues. V was shortened by 1 base and J by 4 bases, with 17 bases between the two germline ends. Germline assignment: CDR1 LNHNV and CDR2 YYDKDF (reference sequence). The CDR3 region is CATSRVISTAQYEQYF. The CDR3 nucleotides are TGTGCCACCAGCAGAGTAATTAGTACAGCTCAGTACGAGCAGTACTTC.

The chain links TRBV6-5 to TRBJ2-1, with a weak D call TRBD2 (6 bases). The ends were cut back, 6 bases at V and 6 bases at J, with 9 bases in the middle. The CDR3 extends over 12 amino acids. Germline CDR1 reads MNHEY; CDR2 reads SVGAGI. The CDR3 DNA reads TGTGCCAGCAGCCACGGGGGCAATGAGCAGTTCTTC. Translation gives CASSHGGNEQFF.

The chain combines TRBV4-3 with TRBJ1-6; no reliable D call. The CDR3 totals 15 residues. V dropped 0 bases and J dropped 7 bases, with 10 bases sitting between them. The germline V gene has CDR1 LGHNA and CDR2 YSLEER. CDR3 sequence reads: CASSQDRRANSPLHF. DNA for the CDR3: TGCGCCAGCAGCCAAGATCGGAGGGCGAATTCACCCCTCCACTTT.

The chain carries TRBV4-1 and TRBJ2-7; 7 nucleotides align to TRBD1. V lost 4 bases and J lost 5; bases outside the gene matches: 11. Germline V gene sequence: CDR1 MGHRA, CDR2 YSYEKL. The CDR3 extends over 15 amino acids. CDR3: CASSRYTGDADEQYF. The CDR3, as DNA: TGCGCCAGCAGCCGCTATACAGGGGATGCGGACGAGCAGTACTTC.

The V call is TRBV6-2 or TRBV6-3, the J call TRBJ2-4; a possible D gene is TRBD2 (5 bases). V gave up 6 bases and J gave up 2 bases, with 17 bases separating them. CDR1 is MNHEY, CDR2 SVGEGT, per germline. This CDR3 is built from 16 residues. Here the CDR3 reads CASSPTRGETKNIQYF. Here the CDR3 DNA reads TGTGCCAGCAGCCCTACCCGTGGGGAGACCAAAAACATTCAGTACTTC.

V gene TRBV20-1 combines with J gene TRBJ2-5; the D gene is possibly TRBD2 (5 bases). The CDR3 length is 14 residues. CDR1 DFQATT and CDR2 SNEGSKA come from the germline V gene (reference sequence). The V end lost 3 bases, the J end lost 4 bases, and 15 bases lay between the germline ends. CDR3 nucleotides: TGCAGTGCTAGTACGGGCCTACGGGGAGAGACCCAGTACTTC. Translation: CSASTGLRGETQYF.

The chain employs TRBV27 and TRBJ1-4, with 8 bases aligning to TRBD1. Germline V lookup: CDR1 MNHEY, CDR2 SMNVEV (reference sequence). CDR3 size: 15 residues. Trimming removed 2 bases from V and 5 bases from J; junction bases left unmatched: 4. The DNA for the CDR3 is TGTGCCAGCAGTTTAGGGACAGGACAGAATGAAAAACTGTTTTTT. This gives the protein CASSLGTGQNEKLFF.

This chain connects TRBV14 to TRBJ2-3, with D maybe TRBD2 (5 bases). The CDR3 length is 17 residues. Germline loops: CDR1 SGHDN, CDR2 FVKESK. V was cut by 0 bases and J by 0 bases, with 13 bases left in between. The DNA for the CDR3 is TGTGCCAGCAGCCAAGATCTTGTAGCGCTAAGCACAGATACGCAGTATTTT. Residues: CASSQDLVALSTDTQYF.

This clone was counted once. CDR3 DNA sequence: TGTGCCAGCAGCTTAGCGCTCGGGGTAGGCACTGAAGCTTTCTTT. Translated: CASSLALGVGTEAFF. This chain connects TRBV7-9 to TRBJ1-1; D uncertain. In germline, CDR1 is SEHNR, CDR2 FQNEAQ (reference sequence). The CDR3 has 15 amino acids. V was shortened by 0 bases and J by 4 bases, with 12 bases between the two germline ends.

V usage is TRBV4-1 and J usage is TRBJ1-4; D remains unclear. The CDR3 covers 16 residues. V lost 0 bases and J 1 base, leaving 9 bases between the germline ends. Looked up from germline, CDR1 is MGHRA and CDR2 is YSYEKL. CDR3 in amino acids: CASSQDWWQTNEKLFF. CDR3 nucleotides: TGCGCCAGCAGCCAAGATTGGTGGCAAACTAATGAAAAACTGTTTTTT.

The rearrangement uses TRBV27 and TRBJ2-2; D unresolved. The V gene lost 0 bases and the J gene lost 0 bases, with 11 bases spanning the gap. CDR1 and CDR2 from the germline V gene are MNHEY and SMNVEV (reference sequence). This CDR3 spans 17 amino acids. CDR3 sequence: CASSLSWQDANTGELFF. Written as DNA, the CDR3 is TGTGCCAGCAGTTTATCTTGGCAGGATGCGAACACCGGGGAGCTGTTTTTT.

The chain joins TRBV3-1 (or the pseudogene TRBV3-2) to TRBJ2-3; 11 positions match TRBD1. The junction had 7 bases not matched to a gene; V was cut back by 8 bases and J by 3 bases. CDR3 length: 15 residues. Germline V CDR1 and CDR2: LGHDT, YNNKEL (reference sequence). The CDR3 coding sequence is TGTGCCAGCGCCAGGACAGGGGGCGCAACAGATACGCAGTATTTT. Its translation is CASARTGGATDTQYF.

This clone was observed once. At one boundary the junction diverges from the germline segment, which might be a read error. The V gene is TRBV7-3, the J gene TRBJ2-3, with a weak D call TRBD1 (9 bases). The CDR3 runs to 14 residues. Germline CDR1 SGHTA, CDR2 FQGTGA. The CDR3 region has the DNA TGTGCTAGCAGCGGGGGACAGGGACCAGATACGCAGTATTTT. Amino acid sequence: CASSGGQGPDTQYF.

V gene TRBV18 combines with J gene TRBJ2-7; D is unclear. Germline CDR1 reads KGHSH; CDR2 reads LQKENI. CDR3 length: 12 amino acids. Trimming pared 8 bases from V and 7 bases from J, leaving 15 bases between. CDR3 sequence: CASGGEAREQYF. Written as DNA, the CDR3 is TGTGCCAGCGGTGGTGAGGCAAGGGAGCAGTACTTC.

This rearrangement joins TRBV7-9 to TRBJ2-5; the D gene is possibly TRBD2 (6 bases). This CDR3 spans 14 amino acids. Germline V lookup: CDR1 SEHNR, CDR2 FQNEAQ (reference sequence). Trimming left V 0 bases short and J 4 bases short, with 9 bases between. Here the CDR3 DNA reads TGTGCCAGCAGCTTAGCCCAGGGAGGAGAGACCCAGTACTTC. It is translated as CASSLAQGGETQYF.

V and J are TRBV7-9 and TRBJ2-1; 9 bases match TRBD1. J was trimmed by 3 bases and V by 3 bases; bases with no gene match: 3. The CDR3 extends over 15 amino acids. The germline V gene encodes CDR1 SEHNR and CDR2 FQNEAQ (reference sequence). In DNA form, the CDR3 reads TGTGCCAGCAGCTTGACAGGGGGAGACTACAATGAGCAGTTCTTC. Residues: CASSLTGGDYNEQFF.

The chain joins TRBV29-1 to TRBJ2-1, with 10 bases aligning to TRBD1. Per germline, CDR1 SQVTM and CDR2 ANQGSEA. The CDR3 is made up of 12 amino acids. Trimming took 7 bases from V and 5 from J; bases not matched to a gene: 2. The CDR3 DNA reads as TGCAGCGCCGGGACAGGGGACAATGAGCAGTTCTTC. Amino acids: CSAGTGDNEQFF.

The chain is built from TRBV19 and TRBJ2-5, with D perhaps matching TRBD2 (6 bases). This CDR3 is built from 18 residues. The V end was cut by 7 bases, the J end by 0 bases, with 24 bases between. Germline V gives CDR1 LNHDA, CDR2 SQIVND (reference sequence). CDR3 in DNA: TGTGCCAGTACCCGGAGGGGAACGGGCGCGGCCAACCAAGAGACCCAGTACTTC. Amino acid sequence: CASTRRGTGAANQETQYF.

The chain couples TRBV7-8 to TRBJ2-2; 7 bases match TRBD2. CDR1 SGHVS and CDR2 FQNEAQ come from the germline V gene. The trim removed 0 bases at V and 6 bases at J, leaving 10 bases unmatched. CDR3 size: 17 residues. Written as DNA, the CDR3 is TGTGCCAGCAGCTTAGCTCTAGTGTGGGGAGGGCCCGGGGAGCTGTTTTTT. It yields the protein CASSLALVWGGPGELFF.

This clone occurred many times. The genes are TRBV27 and TRBJ2-7; tentative D call: TRBD1 (5 bases). Trimming left V 0 bases short and J 7 bases short, with 10 bases between. The CDR3 totals 13 residues. The V gene's germline CDR1 is MNHEY and CDR2 SMNVEV (reference sequence). The CDR3 sequence: CASSLSPGREQYF. CDR3 DNA sequence: TGTGCCAGCAGTTTATCCCCAGGGCGTGAGCAGTACTTC.

J is TRBJ2-1 and V is TRBV28, with TRBD2 matching over 15 bases. V was pared by 7 bases and J by 0 bases, with 7 bases of the junction left unmatched. The CDR3 covers 18 residues. CDR1 MDHEN and CDR2 SYDVKM come from the germline V gene. Written as DNA, the CDR3 is TGTGCCAGCACCCCAGGACTAGCGGGGGGGCCCTCCTACAATGAGCAGTTCTTC. It is translated as CASTPGLAGGPSYNEQFF. Filled out from reference TRBV28 and TRBJ2-1, the complete variable domain reads DVKVTQSSRYLVKRTGEKVFLECVQDMDHENMFWYRQDPGLGLRLIYFSYDVKMKEKGDIPEGYSVSREKKERFSLILESASTNQTSMYLCASTPGLAGGPSYNEQFFGPGTRLTVL.

The count of this clone is one. This chain connects TRBV29-1 to TRBJ2-2, with D possibly matching TRBD1 (5 bases). Trimming removed 6 bases from V and 8 bases from J, with 13 bases in between. Germline CDR1 and CDR2: SQVTM and ANQGSEA. The CDR3 is 12 amino acids. CDR3 DNA sequence: TGCAGCGTACTCAGGGTTGGAGGGGAGCTGTTTTTT. It translates to CSVLRVGGELFF.